This is a list of T cell receptor beta chains from one sample in a study of blood T cell repertoires in COVID-19. Sequenced by immunoSEQ multiplex PCR; TCRdb stores in-frame clones only, minus some. The data hold around 210,000 clones, with about 78% observed a single time. Sequenced input: peripheral blood. The origin of the receptors is a woman in her seventies with acute or convalescent COVID-19. CDR3s include the opening cysteine and the closing phenylalanine or tryptophan. D genes are given only for firm matches. Some rows mark clone size as missing; the rest say once, few, many or name a class of expanded clone.

TRBJ2-3 | TRBV5-1 | TRBD2 | 17 | NA | CASSGGLAGEITDTQYF | TGCGCCAGCAGCGGGGGACTAGCGGGAGAAATCACAGATACGCAGTATTTT
TRBJ1-4 | TRBV6-5 | TRBD1 | 14 | NA | CASVTGVSNEKLFF | TGTGCCAGCGTTACAGGGGTATCTAATGAAAAACTGTTTTTT
TRBJ2-2 | TRBV18 | TRBD2 | 17 | NA | CASSPSLAEVSTGELFF | TGTGCCAGCTCACCAAGCCTAGCGGAGGTGTCTACCGGGGAGCTGTTTTTT
TRBJ1-1 | TRBV27 | TRBD1 | 16 | NA | CATISGTGWSKTEAFF | TGTGCCACTATTTCCGGGACAGGGTGGAGTAAAACTGAAGCTTTCTTT
TRBJ2-1 | TRBV3-1/TRBV3-2 | NA | 12 | NA | CASSQGEGEQFF | TGTGCCAGCAGCCAGGGAGAAGGAGAGCAGTTCTTC
TRBJ1-1 | TRBV6-5 | NA | 13 | NA | CASSQQGGTEAFF | TGTGCCAGCAGCCAACAGGGAGGGACTGAAGCTTTCTTT
TRBJ1-2 | TRBV5-4 | TRBD1 | 15 | NA | CASREGQVSNYGYTF | TGTGCCAGCAGGGAGGGACAGGTCAGCAACTATGGCTACACCTTC
TRBJ1-6 | TRBV3-1/TRBV3-2 | TRBD1 | 13 | NA | CASSQARGAPLHF | TGTGCCAGCAGCCAAGCCAGGGGGGCACCCCTCCACTTT
TRBJ1-6 | TRBV28 | TRBD1 | 14 | NA | CASSSQGGSSPLHF | TGTGCCAGCAGTTCCCAGGGGGGCAGTTCACCCCTCCACTTT
TRBJ2-3 | TRBV19 | TRBD1 | 18 | NA | CASSMRQGRLSGTDTQYF | TGTGCCAGTAGTATGAGACAGGGCCGACTATCTGGCACAGATACGCAGTATTTT
TRBJ2-1 | TRBV10-3 | TRBD2 | 15 | NA | CAIKEGLVSYNEQFF | TGTGCCATCAAAGAGGGACTAGTTTCCTACAATGAGCAGTTCTTC
TRBJ2-3 | TRBV2 | TRBD1 | 15 | NA | CASSDGTGGLDTQYF | TGTGCCAGCAGTGATGGGACAGGGGGCTTAGATACGCAGTATTTT
TRBJ2-3 | TRBV28 | TRBD1 | 15 | once | CASSAGTASTDTQYF | TGTGCCAGCAGTGCCGGGACAGCTAGCACAGATACGCAGTATTTT
TRBJ2-1 | TRBV2 | NA | 11 | NA | CASSPQNEQFF | TGTGCCAGCAGTCCCCAAAATGAGCAGTTCTTC
TRBJ1-2 | TRBV27 | NA | 15 | NA | CASSLSLGPSGGYTF | TGTGCCAGCAGTTTATCGCTGGGCCCCTCTGGGGGCTACACCTTC
TRBJ2-7 | TRBV2 | TRBD1 | 14 | NA | CASSPGTGRYEQYF | TGTGCCAGCAGTCCCGGGACAGGGCGCTACGAGCAGTACTTC
TRBJ1-1 | TRBV28 | NA | 12 | NA | CASSRRVTEAFF | TGTGCCAGCAGTCGCAGGGTTACTGAAGCTTTCTTT
TRBJ2-1 | TRBV14 | TRBD2 | 15 | NA | CASSHSSGSYNEQFF | TGTGCCAGCAGCCACTCTAGCGGGAGTTACAATGAGCAGTTCTTC
TRBJ1-3 | TRBV7-9 | NA | 14 | NA | CASSLFLSGNTIYF | TGTGCCAGCAGCTTATTCCTCTCTGGAAACACCATATATTTT
TRBJ1-5 | TRBV28 | NA | 14 | NA | CASRSGKGDQPQHF | TGTGCCAGCAGATCGGGCAAGGGGGATCAGCCCCAGCATTTT
TRBJ2-1 | TRBV27 | NA | 16 | few | CASSPSTGNSYNEQFF | TGTGCCAGCAGTCCATCCACAGGAAACTCCTACAATGAGCAGTTCTTC
TRBJ2-7 | TRBV5-1 | NA | 10 | NA | CASYSCEQYF | NA
TRBJ1-2 | TRBV3-1/TRBV3-2 | NA | 11 | NA | CASSRRDGYTF | TGTGCCAGCAGCCGACGGGATGGCTACACCTTC
TRBJ2-7 | TRBV5-1 | TRBD1 | 14 | NA | CASSRGQVSYEQYF | TGCGCCAGCAGCCGGGGACAGGTTTCCTACGAGCAGTACTTC
TRBJ1-2 | TRBV19 | NA | 14 | NA | CASSIQGIDYGYTF | TGTGCCAGTAGTATACAGGGGATCGACTATGGCTACACCTTC
TRBJ2-5 | TRBV3-1/TRBV3-2 | NA | 11 | NA | CASSQSETQYF | TGTGCCAGCAGCCAGAGTGAGACCCAGTACTTC
TRBJ1-2 | TRBV5-4 | NA | 16 | NA | CASSLAGGAHNYGYTF | TGTGCCAGCAGCTTGGCCGGGGGGGCCCATAACTATGGCTACACCTTC
TRBJ1-5 | TRBV6-5 | NA | 15 | once | CATESGGLLDQPQHF | TGTGCCACCGAATCCGGGGGGCTTTTGGATCAGCCCCAGCATTTT
TRBJ1-5 | TRBV18 | TRBD1 | 17 | NA | CASSPSGQGISNQPQHF | TGTGCCAGCTCACCGTCCGGACAGGGAATCAGCAATCAGCCCCAGCATTTT
TRBJ2-5 | TRBV7-2 | NA | 15 | once | CASSPFGLAMETQYF | TGTGCCAGCAGCCCCTTTGGCTTAGCGATGGAGACCCAGTACTTC
TRBJ2-7 | TRBV2 | NA | 11 | once | CASRYRYEQYF | TGTGCCAGCAGGTACAGATACGAGCAGTACTTC
TRBJ2-5 | TRBV19 | TRBD1 | 13 | NA | CASRGDREQTQYF | TGTGCCAGTAGGGGGGACAGGGAACAGACCCAGTACTTC
TRBJ2-1 | TRBV19 | TRBD2 | 14 | NA | CASSTGGSVNEQFF | TGTGCCAGTAGTACGGGCGGGAGTGTCAATGAGCAGTTCTTC
TRBJ2-1 | TRBV27 | TRBD1 | 16 | NA | CASSPRTGGIYNEQFF | TGTGCCAGCAGTCCTCGGACAGGGGGCATATACAATGAGCAGTTCTTC
TRBJ1-3 | TRBV3-1/TRBV3-2 | NA | 18 | NA | CASSLLAGFEFSGNTIYF | TGTGCCAGCAGCCTACTCGCGGGCTTTGAGTTCTCTGGAAACACCATATATTTT
TRBJ2-7 | TRBV29-1 | TRBD1 | 13 | NA | CSASGTETYEQYF | TGCAGCGCCTCGGGGACAGAGACCTACGAGCAGTACTTC
TRBJ2-7 | TRBV18 | TRBD1 | 14 | NA | CASSAGQGIYEQYF | TGTGCCAGCTCAGCAGGACAGGGAATATACGAGCAGTACTTC
TRBJ2-3 | TRBV5-8 | TRBD2 | 14 | few | CASSKREGTDTQYF | TGTGCCAGCAGCAAAAGGGAGGGTACAGATACGCAGTATTTT
TRBJ2-1 | TRBV19 | TRBD2 | 18 | NA | CASTGTSGRAIKFGEQFF | TGTGCCAGTACCGGGACTAGCGGGAGGGCCATAAAGTTTGGTGAGCAGTTCTTC
TRBJ2-7 | TRBV19 | NA | 15 | NA | CASSISAIRGYEQYF | TGTGCCAGTAGTATAAGTGCGATACGGGGATACGAGCAGTACTTC
TRBJ1-5 | TRBV28 | NA | 12 | NA | CASNILYQPQHF | TGTGCCAGCAACATACTATATCAGCCCCAGCATTTT
TRBJ2-1 | TRBV29-1 | NA | 14 | NA | CSVTGIGSYNEQFF | TGCAGCGTTACCGGGATCGGGTCCTACAATGAGCAGTTCTTC
TRBJ1-1 | TRBV5-5 | NA | 16 | NA | CASSPLSGQTNTEAFF | TGTGCCAGCAGCCCCCTTTCGGGACAAACAAACACTGAAGCTTTCTTT
TRBJ2-7 | TRBV18 | TRBD1 | 13 | NA | CASSLRQGGEQYF | TGTGCCAGCTCGCTACGACAGGGGGGAGAGCAGTACTTC
TRBJ1-1 | TRBV12-3/TRBV12-4 | NA | 13 | NA | CASSLVRGTEAFF | TGTGCCAGCAGCCTGGTACGGGGCACTGAAGCTTTCTTT
TRBJ2-3 | TRBV7-2 | TRBD2 | 15 | NA | CASSLEAGGGHTQYF | TGTGCCAGCAGCTTAGAAGCGGGAGGAGGCCATACGCAGTATTTT
TRBJ1-1 | TRBV5-1 | NA | 15 | NA | CASSLAKFPTDEAFF | TGCGCCAGCAGCTTGGCCAAATTCCCGACAGATGAAGCTTTCTTT
TRBJ2-1 | TRBV2 | TRBD2 | 14 | NA | CASSGSGRIHEQFF | TGTGCCAGCAGCGGGAGCGGGAGGATCCATGAGCAGTTCTTC
TRBJ1-2 | TRBV9 | NA | 15 | NA | CASSPEIGGTDGYTF | TGTGCCAGCAGCCCGGAGATCGGGGGGACGGACGGCTACACCTTC
TRBJ2-1 | TRBV5-1 | NA | 12 | NA | CASSPGQHEQFF | TGCGCCAGCAGCCCTGGACAGCATGAGCAGTTCTTC
TRBJ2-7 | TRBV5-1 | TRBD2 | 15 | once | CASSRLAGAPGEQYF | TGCGCCAGCTCGCGACTAGCGGGAGCCCCAGGCGAGCAGTACTTC
TRBJ1-4 | TRBV9 | TRBD1 | 15 | few | CASSVGQGAAEKLFF | TGTGCCAGCAGCGTAGGACAGGGGGCTGCTGAAAAACTGTTTTTT
TRBJ1-4 | TRBV6-6 | TRBD1 | 14 | NA | CASSYIAGGEKLFF | TGTGCCAGCAGTTATATCGCAGGGGGAGAAAAACTGTTTTTT